The 24 T cell receptor beta chains listed next were all sequenced from one sample in a study of shared clonotypes between healthy human individuals. TCRdb's table, derived via immunoSEQ multiplex PCR, lists solely in-frame clones and lacks some. The sample has about 2.4 million clones, more than 90% seen once. The sequenced material came from naive CD4+ T cells sorted from blood. Subset in this sample: CD45RA+ positively selected. These receptors came from a man between 18 and 35 years old in good health.

The V gene is TRBV19, the J gene TRBJ1-5, with D tentatively TRBD1 (5 bases). This CDR3 region has 13 residues. From germline, CDR1 is LNHDA and CDR2 SQIVND (reference sequence). Trimming removed 7 bases from V and 6 bases from J, with 13 bases in between. CDR3 in DNA: TGTGCCAGTAATCAGGGAAAGGGTCAGCCCCAGCATTTT. This codes for CASNQGKGQPQHF.

The V and J genes are TRBV6-5 and TRBJ2-7; 8 bases fit TRBD2. The length of the CDR3 is 13 residues. The V gene's germline CDR1 is MNHEY and CDR2 SVGAGI. The V gene end was trimmed by 11 bases and the J gene end by 2 bases; junction bases not matched to a gene: 8. The CDR3 protein is CAARAGGAYEQYF. The CDR3 nucleotides read TGTGCCGCGAGGGCCGGGGGGGCCTACGAGCAGTACTTC.

The gene calls are TRBV10-3 and TRBJ2-7; D possibly corresponds to TRBD1 (6 bases). This CDR3 has 15 residues. Germline CDR1 ENHRY, CDR2 SYGVKD. V gave up 6 bases and J gave up 4 bases, with 19 bases separating them. Written as DNA, the CDR3 is TGTGCCATCAGCCAGGACAGCAACGCTCGATACGAGCAGTACTTC. Its protein is CAISQDSNARYEQYF.

The chain combines TRBV7-9 with TRBJ2-5; no firm D call. Looked up from germline, CDR1 is SEHNR and CDR2 is FQNEAQ (reference sequence). Trimming removed 1 base from V and 5 bases from J, with 14 bases in between. The CDR3 has 15 amino acids. For the CDR3, the DNA is TGTGCCAGCAGCTTAGGGTACGGTGTCGCGGAGACCCAGTACTTC. Its translation is CASSLGYGVAETQYF.

The chain recombines TRBV18 with TRBJ2-7; D gene ambiguous. The CDR3 extends over 14 amino acids. Germline V gene data show CDR1 as KGHSH and CDR2 as LQKENI. V lost 4 bases and J 0 bases, leaving 10 bases between the germline ends. CDR3 nucleotides: TGTGCCAGCTCACGTGGTCGGAGCTCCTACGAGCAGTACTTC. As protein: CASSRGRSSYEQYF.

This clone has only one observation. This chain joins TRBV5-8 and TRBJ1-2, with D possibly matching TRBD1 (6 bases). The CDR3 has 16 residues. V shed 4 bases and J shed 0 bases, with 16 bases lying between them. The germline V gene has CDR1 SGHTS and CDR2 YDEGEE. DNA of the CDR3: TGTGCCAGCAGCGTCGGGACAACATATCCTAACTATGGCTACACCTTC. Amino acids: CASSVGTTYPNYGYTF. Drawing the rest from reference TRBV5-8 and TRBJ1-2, the complete variable domain is EAGVTQSPTHLIKTRGQQATLRCSPISGHTSVYWYQQALGLGLQFLLWYDEGEERNRGNFPPRFSGRQFPNYSSELNVNALELEDSALYLCASSVGTTYPNYGYTFGSGTRLTVV.

The chain uses TRBV10-1 and TRBJ1-1; TRBD1 agrees at 9 bases. This CDR3 spans 15 amino acids. Trimming removed 3 bases from V and 9 bases from J; junction bases left unmatched: 11. Germline V gene sequence: CDR1 WNHNN, CDR2 SYGVQD (reference sequence). The CDR3 nucleotides are TGCGCCAGCAGTGAAGCCGGGACAGGGAAGGTCCAAGCTTTCTTT. Protein: CASSEAGTGKVQAFF.

V and J are TRBV10-3 and TRBJ2-7; the D gene is possibly TRBD2 (6 bases). The V gene lost 6 bases and the J gene lost 6 bases, with 15 bases spanning the gap. CDR3 length equals 13 residues. Germline values: CDR1 ENHRY, CDR2 SYGVKD. CDR3 nucleotides: TGTGCCATCAGCGACGCAAGGGAGGCCGAGCAGTACTTC. Its translation is CAISDAREAEQYF.

The chain has TRBV25-1 and TRBJ2-7, with unresolved D. Trimming shortened V by 1 base and J by 7 bases, and 8 bases separated the two germline ends. The CDR3 is 12 residues long. Germline V CDR1 and CDR2: MGHDK, SYGVNS. In nucleotides, the CDR3 is TGTGCCAGCAGTGAATTGGGCTGGGAGCAGTACTTC. Translating it yields CASSELGWEQYF.

The V call is TRBV7-2, the J call TRBJ1-3, with D possibly being TRBD1 (5 bases). The CDR3 spans 15 residues. V lost 5 bases and J lost 0, with 11 bases in between. Germline V CDR1 and CDR2: SGHTA, FQGNSA. The CDR3 sequence is CASSPETASGNTIYF. The CDR3 region has the DNA TGTGCCAGCAGCCCGGAGACAGCCTCTGGAAACACCATATATTTT.

This sequence joins TRBV7-6 and TRBJ2-7; TRBD1 is a possible D gene (6 bases). The V end was cut by 5 bases, the J end by 0 bases, with 8 bases between. The CDR3 loop spans 13 amino acids. Germline assignment: CDR1 SGHVS and CDR2 FNYEAQ. CDR3 nucleotide sequence: TGTGCCAGCAGCACCAGGGGCTCCTACGAGCAGTACTTC. Translated: CASSTRGSYEQYF. Based on the CDR3 plus reference TRBV7-6 and TRBJ2-7, the full variable domain is GAGVSQSPRYKVTKRGQDVALRCDPISGHVSLYWYRQALGQGPEFLTYFNYEAQQDKSGLPNDRFSAERPEGSISTLTIQRTEQRDSAMYRCASSTRGSYEQYFGPGTRLTVT.

The V and J genes are TRBV6-5 and TRBJ2-5, with TRBD1 identical over 7 bases. The CDR3 length is 15 residues. The V gene end was trimmed by 8 bases and the J gene end by 1 base; junction bases not matched to a gene: 10. Germline lookup yields CDR1 MNHEY and CDR2 SVGAGI. CDR3 residues: CASGLDRVFQETQYF. The CDR3 DNA reads as TGTGCCAGCGGGCTTGACAGGGTATTCCAAGAGACCCAGTACTTC.

The genes are TRBV28 and TRBJ2-3, with D unclear. The germline V gene has CDR1 MDHEN and CDR2 SYDVKM. With 8 bases removed from V and 11 bases from J, the gap between germline ends came to 5 bases. This CDR3 contains 8 residues. CDR3 residues: CASGRQYF. CDR3 coding DNA: TGTGCCAGCGGAAGGCAGTATTTT.

The V gene is TRBV18, the J gene TRBJ1-1, with D possibly being TRBD1 (6 bases). With 2 bases removed from V and 1 base from J, the gap between germline ends came to 14 bases. The CDR3 is 16 amino acids. Germline V CDR1 and CDR2: KGHSH, LQKENI. DNA of the CDR3: TGTGCCAGCTCACCATACTATACAGGGACGAACACTGAAGCTTTCTTT. Protein sequence: CASSPYYTGTNTEAFF. Complete variable domain (other parts from reference TRBV18 and TRBJ1-1): NAGVMQNPRHLVRRRGQEARLRCSPMKGHSHVYWYRQLPEEGLKFMVYLQKENIIDESGMPKERFSAEFPKEGPSILRIQQVVRGDSAAYFCASSPYYTGTNTEAFFGQGTRLTVV.

The chain joins TRBV6-1 to TRBJ1-1; D not certain. This CDR3 is 13 amino acids long. Trimming cost V 2 bases and J 1 base, with 5 bases left between them. CDR1 MNHNS and CDR2 SASEGT come from the germline V gene. CDR3 in DNA: TGTGCCAGCAGTGAAAAGGGGAACACTGAAGCTTTCTTT. It specifies CASSEKGNTEAFF.

This clone was counted once. The gene calls are TRBV29-1 and TRBJ1-4; 9 positions match TRBD1. Germline V gene lookup returns CDR1 SQVTM and CDR2 ANQGSEA. The CDR3 has 15 residues. The junction had 6 bases not matched to a gene; V was cut back by 7 bases and J by 0 bases. CDR3 protein: CSARTGAATNEKLFF. The CDR3, as DNA: TGCAGCGCCCGGACAGGGGCTGCAACTAATGAAAAACTGTTTTTT.

This sequence joins TRBV5-1 and TRBJ1-6, with 7 nucleotides matching TRBD1. The CDR3 is 16 amino acids. Germline trimming cut 0 bases from V and 9 bases from J; bases unmatched to any gene: 9. The germline V gene has CDR1 SGHRS and CDR2 YFSETQ. The CDR3, as DNA: TGCGCCAGCAGCTTGGGAGTTACAGGGGCGGGTTCACCCCTCCACTTT. Amino acids: CASSLGVTGAGSPLHF.

This sequence joins TRBV28 and TRBJ2-3; D not certain. Germline values: CDR1 MDHEN, CDR2 SYDVKM. The CDR3 length is 14 residues. V was trimmed by 9 bases and J by 0 bases, leaving 13 bases between them. The DNA of the CDR3 is TGTGCCAGTCGCTCCCCTGTGAGCACAGATACGCAGTATTTT. Its protein product is CASRSPVSTDTQYF. The full variable domain, in which reference TRBV28 and TRBJ2-3 provide the parts outside the CDR3, is DVKVTQSSRYLVKRTGEKVFLECVQDMDHENMFWYRQDPGLGLRLIYFSYDVKMKEKGDIPEGYSVSREKKERFSLILESASTNQTSMYLCASRSPVSTDTQYFGPGTRLTVL.

The genes are TRBV4-1 and TRBJ2-7; D is unclear. The CDR3 totals 15 residues. The V and J ends lost 0 bases and 7 bases respectively, with 16 bases between them. The V gene's germline CDR1 is MGHRA and CDR2 YSYEKL. CDR3 in amino acids: CASSQDAVGLREQYF. In DNA, the CDR3 is TGCGCCAGCAGCCAAGATGCGGTCGGGCTACGAGAGCAGTACTTC.

This clone was found once. This specimen includes other DNA sequences encoding the same CDR3. The chain couples TRBV18 to TRBJ2-4, with a tentative D call TRBD1 (5 bases). Looked up from germline, CDR1 is KGHSH and CDR2 is LQKENI. This CDR3 comprises 13 residues. V lost 3 bases and J lost 7, with 10 bases in between. CDR3 in DNA: TGTGCCAGCTCACCTCCGGCAGGGAACATTCAGTACTTC. Amino acids: CASSPPAGNIQYF. The whole variable domain, filled in from reference TRBV18 and TRBJ2-4, reads NAGVMQNPRHLVRRRGQEARLRCSPMKGHSHVYWYRQLPEEGLKFMVYLQKENIIDESGMPKERFSAEFPKEGPSILRIQQVVRGDSAAYFCASSPPAGNIQYFGAGTRLSVL.

The CDR3 spells CASSYRGRGGDEQYF. The CDR3 nucleotides read TGTGCCAGCAGTTACCGGGGGCGAGGCGGGGACGAGCAGTACTTC. V usage is TRBV6-6 and J usage is TRBJ2-7, with D perhaps given as TRBD1 or TRBD2 (6 bases each). This CDR3 spans 15 amino acids. The V end lost 2 bases, the J end lost 5 bases, and 16 bases lay between the germline ends. Germline CDR1 is MNHNY and CDR2 is SVGAGI (reference sequence).

This clone was seen a single time. V is TRBV25-1 and J is TRBJ1-4; maybe TRBD1 (6 bases). CDR1 and CDR2 from the germline V gene are MGHDK and SYGVNS. The CDR3 covers 16 residues. V was shortened by 3 bases and J by 4 bases, with 15 bases between the two germline ends. In DNA form, the CDR3 reads TGTGCCAGCAGTGACAAGCCAGGGGTCGGTAATGAAAAACTGTTTTTT. Translation gives CASSDKPGVGNEKLFF.

The chain has TRBV15 and TRBJ2-7; D tentatively reads TRBD1 or TRBD2 (5 bases each). The CDR3 consists of 16 residues. Germline V gene lookup returns CDR1 LNHNV and CDR2 YYDKDF (reference sequence). Trimming removed 1 base from V and 3 bases from J, with 16 bases in between. CDR3 in amino acids: CATSRGGVGLGYEQYF. The CDR3 region has the DNA TGTGCCACCAGCAGAGGAGGGGTAGGGCTGGGCTACGAGCAGTACTTC. The entire variable domain, with the rest obtained from reference TRBV15 and TRBJ2-7, is as follows: DAMVIQNPRYQVTQFGKPVTLSCSQTLNHNVMYWYQQKSSQAPKLLFHYYDKDFNNEADTPDNFQSRRPNTSFCFLDIRSPGLGDTAMYLCATSRGGVGLGYEQYFGPGTRLTVT.

The V gene is TRBV6-5, the J gene TRBJ2-2, with a weak D call TRBD1 (5 bases). Germline CDR1 is MNHEY and CDR2 is SVGAGI. Trimming cost V 6 bases and J 6 bases, with 14 bases left between them. The CDR3 covers 14 residues. The CDR3 reads CASRAQGSSGELFF. Here the CDR3 DNA reads TGTGCCAGCAGGGCCCAGGGTAGTTCCGGGGAGCTGTTTTTT.